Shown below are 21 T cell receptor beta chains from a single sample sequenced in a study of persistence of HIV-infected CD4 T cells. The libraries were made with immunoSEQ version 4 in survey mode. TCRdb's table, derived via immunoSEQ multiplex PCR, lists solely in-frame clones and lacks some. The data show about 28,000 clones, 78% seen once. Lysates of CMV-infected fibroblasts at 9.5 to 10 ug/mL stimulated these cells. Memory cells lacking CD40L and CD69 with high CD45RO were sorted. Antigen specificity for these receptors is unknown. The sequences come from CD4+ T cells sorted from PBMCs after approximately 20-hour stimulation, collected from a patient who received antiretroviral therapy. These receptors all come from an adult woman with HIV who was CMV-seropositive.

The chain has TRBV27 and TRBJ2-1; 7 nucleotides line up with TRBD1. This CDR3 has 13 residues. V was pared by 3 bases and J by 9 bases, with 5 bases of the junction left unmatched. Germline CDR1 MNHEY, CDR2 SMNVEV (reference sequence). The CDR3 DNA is TGTGCCAGCAGTTTTGACAGGGCCTCTGAGCAGTTCTTC. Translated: CASSFDRASEQFF.

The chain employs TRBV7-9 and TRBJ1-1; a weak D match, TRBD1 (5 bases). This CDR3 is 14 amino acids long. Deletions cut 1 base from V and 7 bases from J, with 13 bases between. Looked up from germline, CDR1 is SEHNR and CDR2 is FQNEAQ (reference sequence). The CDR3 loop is CASSLGGDAGEAFF. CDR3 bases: TGTGCCAGCAGCTTAGGCGGGGACGCGGGTGAAGCTTTCTTT.

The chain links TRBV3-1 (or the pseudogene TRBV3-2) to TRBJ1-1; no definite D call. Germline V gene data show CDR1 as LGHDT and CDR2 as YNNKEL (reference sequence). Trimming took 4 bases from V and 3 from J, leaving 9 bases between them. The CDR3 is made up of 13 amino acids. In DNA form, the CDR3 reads TGTGCCAGCAGCCTTAGTGGGGACACTGAAGCTTTCTTT. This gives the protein CASSLSGDTEAFF.

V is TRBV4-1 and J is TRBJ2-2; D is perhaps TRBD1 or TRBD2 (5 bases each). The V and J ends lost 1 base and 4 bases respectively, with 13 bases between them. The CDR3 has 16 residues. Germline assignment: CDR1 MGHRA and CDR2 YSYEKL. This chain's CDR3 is CASSQVPGTGTGELFF. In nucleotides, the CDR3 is TGCGCCAGCAGCCAAGTTCCGGGGACGGGCACCGGGGAGCTGTTTTTT.

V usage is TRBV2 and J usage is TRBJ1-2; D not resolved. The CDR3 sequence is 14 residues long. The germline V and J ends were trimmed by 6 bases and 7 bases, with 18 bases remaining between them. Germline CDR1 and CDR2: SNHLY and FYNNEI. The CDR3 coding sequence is TGTGCCAGCAGCGCTACACAACAAGTTGGTGGCTACACCTTC. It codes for CASSATQQVGGYTF.

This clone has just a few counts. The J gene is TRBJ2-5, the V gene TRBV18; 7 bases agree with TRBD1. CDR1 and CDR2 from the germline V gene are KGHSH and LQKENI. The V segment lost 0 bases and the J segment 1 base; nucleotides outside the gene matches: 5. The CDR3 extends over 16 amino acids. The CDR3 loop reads CASSPPGTVLQETQYF. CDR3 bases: TGTGCCAGCTCACCACCAGGGACAGTCCTCCAAGAGACCCAGTACTTC.

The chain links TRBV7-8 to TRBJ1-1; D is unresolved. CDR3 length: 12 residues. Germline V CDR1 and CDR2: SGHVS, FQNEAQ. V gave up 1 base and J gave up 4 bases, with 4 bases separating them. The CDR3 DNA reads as TGTGCCAGCAGCTTAGACAGCACTGAAGCTTTCTTT. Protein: CASSLDSTEAFF.

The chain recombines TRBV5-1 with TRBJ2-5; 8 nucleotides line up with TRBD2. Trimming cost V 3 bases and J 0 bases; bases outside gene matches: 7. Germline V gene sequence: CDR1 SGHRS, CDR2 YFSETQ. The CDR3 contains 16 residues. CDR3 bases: TGCGCCAGCAGCTCCCTGGGCGGGGGGTACCAAGAGACCCAGTACTTC. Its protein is CASSSLGGGYQETQYF.

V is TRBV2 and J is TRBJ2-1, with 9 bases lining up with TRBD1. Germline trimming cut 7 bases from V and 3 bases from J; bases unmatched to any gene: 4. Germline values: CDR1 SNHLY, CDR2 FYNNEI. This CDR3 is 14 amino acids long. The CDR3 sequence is CASKDRGFYNEQFF. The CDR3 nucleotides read TGTGCCAGCAAGGACAGGGGCTTCTACAATGAGCAGTTCTTC.

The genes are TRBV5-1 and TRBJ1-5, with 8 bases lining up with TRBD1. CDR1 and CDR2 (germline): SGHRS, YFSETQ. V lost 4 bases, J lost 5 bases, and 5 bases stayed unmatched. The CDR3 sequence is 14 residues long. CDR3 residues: CASSPTGAHQPQHF. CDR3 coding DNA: TGCGCCAGCAGCCCGACAGGGGCTCATCAGCCCCAGCATTTT.

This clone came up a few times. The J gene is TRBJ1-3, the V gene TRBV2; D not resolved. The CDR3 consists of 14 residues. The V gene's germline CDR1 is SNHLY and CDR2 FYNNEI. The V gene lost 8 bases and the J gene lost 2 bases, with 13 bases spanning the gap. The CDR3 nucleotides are TGTGCCAGCGCCCTGGAGAAGGCTGGAAACACCATATATTTT. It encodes CASALEKAGNTIYF. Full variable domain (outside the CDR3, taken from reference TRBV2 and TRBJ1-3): EPEVTQTPSHQVTQMGQEVILRCVPISNHLYFYWYRQILGQKVEFLVSFYNNEISEKSEIFDDQFSVERPDGSNFTLKIRSTKLEDSAMYFCASALEKAGNTIYFGEGSWLTVV.

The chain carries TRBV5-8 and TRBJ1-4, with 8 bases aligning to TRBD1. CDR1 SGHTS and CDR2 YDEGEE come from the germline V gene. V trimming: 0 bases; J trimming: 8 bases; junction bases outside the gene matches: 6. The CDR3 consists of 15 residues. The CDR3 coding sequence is TGTGCCAGCAGCTTGGGGCAGGGGGCTCGGGAAAAACTGTTTTTT. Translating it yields CASSLGQGAREKLFF.

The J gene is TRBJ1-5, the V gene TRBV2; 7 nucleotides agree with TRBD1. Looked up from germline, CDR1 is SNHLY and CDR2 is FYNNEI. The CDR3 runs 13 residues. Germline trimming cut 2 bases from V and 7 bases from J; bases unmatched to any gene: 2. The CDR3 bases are TGTGCCAGCAGTGAACAGGGGGGACAGCCCCAGCATTTT. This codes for CASSEQGGQPQHF.

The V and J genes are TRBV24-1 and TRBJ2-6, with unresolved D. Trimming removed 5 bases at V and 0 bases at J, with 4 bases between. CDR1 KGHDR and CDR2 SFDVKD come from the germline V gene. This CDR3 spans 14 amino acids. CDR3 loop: CATSASSGANVLTF. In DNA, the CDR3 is TGTGCCACCAGTGCTAGCTCTGGGGCCAACGTCCTGACTTTC.

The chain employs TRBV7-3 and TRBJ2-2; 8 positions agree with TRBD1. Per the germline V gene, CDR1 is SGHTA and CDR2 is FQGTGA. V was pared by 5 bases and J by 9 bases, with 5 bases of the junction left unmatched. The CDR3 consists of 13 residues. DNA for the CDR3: TGTGCCAGCAGCCCGACAGGGGCCCGGGAGCTGTTTTTT. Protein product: CASSPTGARELFF.

This chain's CDR3 is CAIFGDNTQYF. The CDR3 coding sequence is TGTGCCATCTTTGGGGACAATACGCAGTATTTT. The chain combines TRBV10-3 with TRBJ2-3; tentatively, D is TRBD1 (6 bases). V shed 8 bases and J shed 7 bases, with 10 bases lying between them. The CDR3 totals 11 residues. Germline assignment: CDR1 ENHRY and CDR2 SYGVKD.

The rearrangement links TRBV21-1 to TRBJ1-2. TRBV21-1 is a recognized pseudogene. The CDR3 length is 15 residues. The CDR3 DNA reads TGTGCCAGCCCCCGGCCCGGGAAAGGCTACTATGGCTACACCTTC. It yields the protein CASPRPGKGYYGYTF.

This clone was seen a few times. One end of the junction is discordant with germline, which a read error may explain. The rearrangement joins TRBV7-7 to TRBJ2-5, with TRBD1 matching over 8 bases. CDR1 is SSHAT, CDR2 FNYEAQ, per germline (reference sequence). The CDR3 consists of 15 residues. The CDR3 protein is CASSQVGQAEETQYF. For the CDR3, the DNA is TGTGCTAGCAGCCAAGTGGGACAGGCGGAAGAGACCCAGTACTTC.

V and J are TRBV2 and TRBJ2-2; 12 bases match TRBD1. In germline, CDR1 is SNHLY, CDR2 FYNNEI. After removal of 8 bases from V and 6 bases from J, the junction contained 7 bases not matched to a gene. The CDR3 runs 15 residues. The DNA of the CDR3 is TGTGCCAGCTTATGGGACAGGGGGCCCGCCGGGGAGCTGTTTTTT. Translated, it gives CASLWDRGPAGELFF.

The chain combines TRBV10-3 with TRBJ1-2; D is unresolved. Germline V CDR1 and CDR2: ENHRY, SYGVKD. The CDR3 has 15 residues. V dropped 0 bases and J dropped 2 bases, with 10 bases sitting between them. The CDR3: CAISESGGENYGYTF. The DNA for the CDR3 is TGTGCCATCAGTGAGTCAGGTGGGGAGAACTATGGCTACACCTTC.

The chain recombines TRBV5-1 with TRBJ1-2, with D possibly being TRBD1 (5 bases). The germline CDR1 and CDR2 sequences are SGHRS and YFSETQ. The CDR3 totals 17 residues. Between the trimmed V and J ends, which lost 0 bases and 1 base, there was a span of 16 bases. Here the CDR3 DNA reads TGCGCCAGCAGCTTGGAACCTAGCGGGGGTGGTAACTATGGCTACACCTTC. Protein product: CASSLEPSGGGNYGYTF.